The T cell receptor (beta chain) under discussion was sequenced for a study of OX40 agonist ivuxolimab in advanced cancers. About the study: Ivuxolimab, an antibody acting as an agonist of OX40 (CD134), was used to treat patients. Three patients, one with hepatocellular carcinoma and two with cutaneous melanoma, achieved partial responses. Study-level points and caveats: The authors also found low normalized T-cell clonal expansion in some nonresponders.

Profiled with immunoSEQ multiplex PCR; TCRdb holds only in-frame clones, not every one. In the table there are tens of thousands of clones, about 82% of which are singletons. Points on this clone: The target antigen is unknown.

The sequence was obtained from an adult with an advanced solid tumor such as melanoma, head and neck, liver or kidney cancer. The specimen was CD4+ or CD8+ T cells sorted from blood, collected in a trial of the OX40 agonist ivuxolimab.

The CDR3 DNA reads as TGTGCCAGTAGAACCCAGGGGGCGAATTCACCCCTCCACTTT. Amino acids: CASRTQGANSPLHF. The rearrangement links TRBV19 to TRBJ1-6; 8 bases are shared with TRBD1. Germline trimming cut 6 bases from V and 7 bases from J; bases unmatched to any gene: 5. Germline CDR1 LNHDA, CDR2 SQIVND (reference sequence). This CDR3 spans 14 amino acids.